The 25 T cell receptor beta chains reported below all come from one sample, sequenced in a study of T cell responses to AZD1222 COVID-19 vaccine. Assay used: immunoSEQ multiplex PCR; TCRdb lists only in-frame clones, some missing. The table records some 120,000 clones, around nine tenths of them present only once. Source: peripheral blood, taken on day 0 of AZD1222 vaccination. Receptors were obtained from an adult in good health.

The V and J genes are TRBV19 and TRBJ1-1; maybe TRBD1 (6 bases). Germline V CDR1 and CDR2: LNHDA, SQIVND (reference sequence). V was cut by 5 bases and J by 11 bases, with 15 bases left in between. This CDR3 has 12 amino acids. CDR3 sequence (DNA): TGTGCCAGTAGTGAGGGGGGGCTAGAGGCTTTCTTT. Encoded protein: CASSEGGLEAFF.

This chain connects TRBV20-1 to TRBJ2-7; D tentatively reads TRBD1 or TRBD2 (5 bases each). Per germline, CDR1 DFQATT and CDR2 SNEGSKA (reference sequence). Trimming left V 3 bases short and J 3 bases short, with 18 bases between. This CDR3 region has 15 residues. CDR3 sequence: CSASEPGPLDYEQYF. The CDR3 DNA reads as TGCAGTGCTAGTGAACCGGGACCGTTGGACTACGAGCAGTACTTC.

V gene TRBV3-1 (or the pseudogene TRBV3-2) combines with J gene TRBJ2-2; D is unclear. The germline V and J ends were trimmed by 0 bases and 5 bases, with 4 bases remaining between them. CDR1 and CDR2 (germline): LGHDT, YNNKEL (reference sequence). CDR3 length equals 13 residues. As DNA, the CDR3 is TGTGCCAGCAGCCAAGATCGAACCGGGGAGCTGTTTTTT. Translating it yields CASSQDRTGELFF.

This clone is a singleton in its sample. The chain carries TRBV4-2 and TRBJ2-3; TRBD2 matches 8 bases. This CDR3 contains 17 residues. Germline CDR1 reads LGHNA; CDR2 reads YNFKEQ. The trim removed 3 bases at V and 0 bases at J, leaving 8 bases unmatched. The CDR3 here is CASSQRGAGGSTDTQYF. CDR3 bases: TGTGCCAGCAGCCAGCGGGGGGCGGGGGGAAGCACAGATACGCAGTATTTT.

This clone was seen just once. The rearrangement joins TRBV15 to TRBJ2-7; perhaps D is TRBD1 or TRBD2 (6 bases each). V lost 9 bases to trimming and J lost 3 bases, with 15 bases between them. Germline values: CDR1 LNHNV, CDR2 YYDKDF (reference sequence). CDR3 length: 13 residues. The CDR3 DNA follows: TGTGCCACGACGCGGGACACCCACTACGAGCAGTACTTC. It codes for CATTRDTHYEQYF.

In its sample, this clone was seen once. The J gene is TRBJ2-7, the V gene TRBV6-2 or TRBV6-3, with no clear D. CDR1 is MNHEY, CDR2 SVGEGT, per germline. The germline V and J ends were trimmed by 2 bases and 3 bases, with 8 bases remaining between them. The CDR3 consists of 13 residues. The CDR3 bases are TGTGCCAGCAGTTACCCACCGATCTACGAGCAGTACTTC. Its protein is CASSYPPIYEQYF.

The chain combines TRBV12-5 with TRBJ2-2; perhaps TRBD2 as D (5 bases). The CDR3 is 16 amino acids. The germline CDR1 and CDR2 sequences are LGHNT and FRNRAP. The V end was cut by 0 bases, the J end by 9 bases, with 17 bases between. The CDR3 loop reads CASGLVLDDTNWELFF. CDR3 in DNA: TGTGCTAGTGGTTTGGTACTAGACGACACCAACTGGGAGCTGTTTTTT.

The chain has TRBV19 and TRBJ1-1, with D hard to call. V dropped 0 bases and J dropped 11 bases, with 10 bases sitting between them. CDR1 and CDR2 (germline): LNHDA, SQIVND (reference sequence). The CDR3 is 12 residues long. CDR3 region: CASSIDLGWAFF. CDR3 sequence (DNA): TGTGCCAGTAGTATAGACCTGGGCTGGGCTTTCTTT.

The chain is built from TRBV9 and TRBJ2-7; D is ambiguous. V lost 0 bases, J lost 0 bases, and 13 bases lay in between. This CDR3 is built from 16 residues. Germline V CDR1 and CDR2: SGDLS, YYNGEE. Here the CDR3 reads CASSVGPISISYEQYF. The CDR3 nucleotides read TGTGCCAGCAGCGTAGGTCCCATCTCCATCTCCTACGAGCAGTACTTC.

This clone occurred a few times. One junction end does not reproduce the germline sequence, and a read error may be involved. CDR3 nucleotides: TGTGCCAGCAGCATAGACTACGAGCAGTACTTC. This codes for CASSIDYEQYF. This chain uses TRBV11-2 with TRBJ2-7; D is unclear. The germline gives CDR1 SGHAT, CDR2 FQNNGV. This CDR3 contains 11 residues.

This clone appeared a few times. The chain is built from TRBV3-1 (or the pseudogene TRBV3-2) and TRBJ1-3; a possible D gene is TRBD1 (6 bases). The CDR3 length is 19 residues. V shed 1 base and J shed 0 bases, with 19 bases lying between them. The germline V gene encodes CDR1 LGHDT and CDR2 YNNKEL (reference sequence). CDR3 amino acids: CASSQAGAGQDGSGNTIYF. The CDR3 DNA sequence: TGTGCCAGCAGCCAAGCAGGGGCGGGACAAGATGGCTCTGGAAACACCATATATTTT.

The V gene is TRBV20-1, the J gene TRBJ1-3; D unresolved. The germline V gene encodes CDR1 DFQATT and CDR2 SNEGSKA (reference sequence). The V gene lost 3 bases and the J gene lost 8 bases, with 14 bases spanning the gap. The CDR3 is 13 residues long. CDR3 in DNA: TGCAGTGCTAGTAGTGGGTACGGCTACACCATATATTTT. It codes for CSASSGYGYTIYF.

This chain uses TRBV7-8 with TRBJ2-1; D gene ambiguous. With 1 base removed from V and 8 bases from J, the gap between germline ends came to 9 bases. The CDR3 runs to 13 residues. Per the germline V gene, CDR1 is SGHVS and CDR2 is FQNEAQ. The CDR3 reads CASSLGSHDEQFF. The CDR3, as DNA: TGTGCCAGCAGCTTAGGGTCCCACGATGAGCAGTTCTTC.

This chain joins TRBV12-5 and TRBJ1-4; 7 bases are a match to TRBD1. Germline loops: CDR1 LGHNT, CDR2 FRNRAP. With V trimmed by 2 bases and J by 5 bases, 5 bases remained unmatched. This CDR3 is built from 15 residues. CDR3 sequence reads: CASGLTGTDNEKLFF. Here the CDR3 DNA reads TGTGCTAGTGGTTTGACCGGGACAGACAATGAAAAACTGTTTTTT. The variable domain in full, with the rest retrieved from reference TRBV12-5 and TRBJ1-4, is DARVTQTPRHKVTEMGQEVTMRCQPILGHNTVFWYRQTMMQGLELLAYFRNRAPLDDSGMPKDRFSAEMPDATLATLKIQPSEPRDSAVYFCASGLTGTDNEKLFFGSGTQLSVL.

The chain recombines TRBV7-9 with TRBJ1-1; D call uncertain. Trimming shortened V by 8 bases and J by 7 bases, and 11 bases separated the two germline ends. CDR3 length equals 11 residues. CDR1 is SEHNR, CDR2 FQNEAQ, per germline (reference sequence). The CDR3 here is CASATSSEAFF. The DNA for the CDR3 is TGTGCCAGCGCGACGTCTAGTGAAGCTTTCTTT.

J is TRBJ1-2 and V is TRBV18, with 8 positions matching TRBD1. The CDR3 sequence is 13 residues long. CDR1 KGHSH and CDR2 LQKENI come from the germline V gene. Trimming took 3 bases from V and 6 from J; bases not matched to a gene: 3. CDR3 in DNA: TGTGCCAGCTCACCTGACAGGGGCCATGGCTACACCTTC. Translated: CASSPDRGHGYTF.

A few counts support this clone. This rearrangement joins TRBV7-9 to TRBJ1-2; D call uncertain. Germline-derived CDR1 and CDR2 are SEHNR and FQNEAQ (reference sequence). The CDR3 runs to 15 residues. The V end was cut by 5 bases, the J end by 0 bases, with 13 bases between. The CDR3 region is CASSIELTSNYGYTF. The CDR3, as DNA: TGTGCCAGCAGCATAGAATTAACGTCTAACTATGGCTACACCTTC.

This clone was recorded only once. The chain carries TRBV19 and TRBJ1-5; possibly TRBD1 for D (6 bases). Germline CDR1 and CDR2: LNHDA and SQIVND (reference sequence). The V end was cut by 5 bases, the J end by 2 bases, with 13 bases between. CDR3 length: 15 amino acids. The CDR3 here is CASSLRDTRNQPQHF. The CDR3 DNA is TGTGCCAGTAGTCTTCGGGACACCCGCAATCAGCCCCAGCATTTT.

The V gene is TRBV20-1, the J gene TRBJ1-3; D is undetermined. The V gene lost 5 bases and the J gene lost 10 bases, with 12 bases spanning the gap. Germline lookup yields CDR1 DFQATT and CDR2 SNEGSKA (reference sequence). The CDR3 is 11 residues long. The CDR3 DNA follows: TGCAGTGCTCGGGTTCGAGAGACCATATATTTT. It translates to CSARVRETIYF.

This rearrangement joins TRBV19 to TRBJ1-5; possible D gene TRBD1, 5 bases. CDR3 length equals 13 residues. Per the germline V gene, CDR1 is LNHDA and CDR2 is SQIVND (reference sequence). The V end lost 5 bases, the J end lost 5 bases, and 10 bases lay between the germline ends. CDR3 DNA sequence: TGTGCCAGTAGTCAAACAGGCCATCAGCCCCAGCATTTT. This gives the protein CASSQTGHQPQHF.

This clone appeared once. The CDR3 protein is CASSFFGETQYF. The CDR3 DNA is TGTGCCAGCAGCTTTTTCGGTGAGACCCAGTACTTC. The V gene is TRBV7-2, the J gene TRBJ2-5; no reliable D call. The CDR3 has 12 amino acids. CDR1 SGHTA and CDR2 FQGNSA come from the germline V gene. The V end lost 3 bases, the J end lost 5 bases, and 7 bases lay between the germline ends.

The rearrangement links TRBV5-8 to TRBJ1-5; D is perhaps TRBD1 (6 bases). Between the trimmed V and J ends, which lost 3 bases and 1 base, there was a span of 14 bases. Looked up from germline, CDR1 is SGHTS and CDR2 is YDEGEE. CDR3 size: 16 residues. CDR3 protein: CASSWMWTASNQPQHF. CDR3 DNA sequence: TGTGCCAGCAGCTGGATGTGGACAGCAAGCAATCAGCCCCAGCATTTT.

The chain couples TRBV2 to TRBJ2-7, with TRBD1 identical over 8 bases. The CDR3 extends over 14 amino acids. The germline V gene encodes CDR1 SNHLY and CDR2 FYNNEI. The V and J ends lost 5 bases and 0 bases, in that order; junction bases with no gene match: 3. CDR3 sequence (DNA): TGTGCCAGCAGTAGACAGGGGCCCTCCTACGAGCAGTACTTC. It encodes CASSRQGPSYEQYF.

The chain is built from TRBV10-3 and TRBJ1-6; D not certain. CDR3 size: 16 residues. Germline assignment: CDR1 ENHRY and CDR2 SYGVKD. V lost 10 bases and J 0 bases, leaving 16 bases between the germline ends. CDR3 bases: TGTGCCACGGGTCAGATGATCAGCTCCTATAATTCACCCCTCCACTTT. Amino acid sequence: CATGQMISSYNSPLHF.

This clone was observed once. The rearrangement joins TRBV5-6 to TRBJ2-7, with D unresolved. With 5 bases removed from V and 0 bases from J, the gap between germline ends came to 15 bases. CDR1 SGHDT and CDR2 YYEEEE come from the germline V gene. The CDR3 is 15 residues long. The DNA for the CDR3 is TGTGCCAGCAGAGAGTTAACGGGTCGCTCCTACGAGCAGTACTTC. Translated: CASRELTGRSYEQYF.